A single sample gave rise to the 9 T cell receptor beta chains below, sequenced in a study of OX40 agonist ivuxolimab in advanced cancers. Clones were sequenced by immunoSEQ multiplex PCR, and TCRdb holds only the in-frame ones, with some missing. The table includes some 65,000 clones, around 90% detected once. The source material was CD4+ or CD8+ T cells sorted from blood, sampled in a trial of the OX40 agonist ivuxolimab. The origin of the receptors is an adult with an advanced solid tumor such as melanoma, head and neck, liver or kidney cancer.

The chain is built from TRBV6-4 and TRBJ2-3; D not certain. Germline assignment: CDR1 MRHNA and CDR2 SNTAGT. This CDR3 comprises 15 residues. V was cut by 6 bases and J by 2 bases, with 15 bases left in between. CDR3 bases: TGTGCCAGCAGCGACGACGGATCTTACACAGATACGCAGTATTTT. It is translated as CASSDDGSYTDTQYF.

This chain uses TRBV7-9 with TRBJ2-7, with 10 bases matching TRBD1. V lost 5 bases, J lost 1 base, and 5 bases stayed unmatched. This CDR3 has 15 residues. Germline CDR1 SEHNR, CDR2 FQNEAQ (reference sequence). The DNA for the CDR3 is TGTGCCAGCAGCGCTAGGGACAGGGGATCCTACGAGCAGTACTTC. It codes for CASSARDRGSYEQYF.

The chain carries TRBV11-2 and TRBJ2-3; D possibly corresponds to TRBD1 (7 bases). The V gene's germline CDR1 is SGHAT and CDR2 FQNNGV. CDR3 length equals 16 residues. Trimming cost V 4 bases and J 4 bases, with 18 bases left between them. CDR3 sequence reads: CASSSGGRFGADTQYF. The CDR3 DNA reads TGTGCCAGCAGCTCAGGGGGGCGGTTCGGCGCAGATACGCAGTATTTT.

This chain joins TRBV5-8 and TRBJ2-2; 7 bases line up with TRBD2. From germline, CDR1 is SGHTS and CDR2 YDEGEE. Trimming took 6 bases from V and 6 from J; bases not matched to a gene: 14. The CDR3 has 16 residues. CDR3 region: CASTFGIQGGPGELFF. The CDR3 region has the DNA TGTGCCAGCACCTTTGGTATCCAGGGAGGGCCCGGGGAGCTGTTTTTT. Drawing the rest from reference TRBV5-8 and TRBJ2-2, the complete variable domain is EAGVTQSPTHLIKTRGQQATLRCSPISGHTSVYWYQQALGLGLQFLLWYDEGEERNRGNFPPRFSGRQFPNYSSELNVNALELEDSALYLCASTFGIQGGPGELFFGEGSRLTVL.

The chain couples TRBV15 to TRBJ1-2; unclear D gene. Germline CDR1 and CDR2: LNHNV and YYDKDF (reference sequence). CDR3 length: 13 amino acids. Trimming pared 5 bases from V and 6 bases from J, leaving 13 bases between. The CDR3 sequence is CATSFGLGNGYTF. The CDR3 DNA reads TGTGCCACCAGCTTCGGGCTAGGGAATGGCTACACCTTC. Based on the CDR3 plus reference TRBV15 and TRBJ1-2, the full variable domain is DAMVIQNPRYQVTQFGKPVTLSCSQTLNHNVMYWYQQKSSQAPKLLFHYYDKDFNNEADTPDNFQSRRPNTSFCFLDIRSPGLGDTAMYLCATSFGLGNGYTFGSGTRLTVV.

This sequence joins TRBV5-5 and TRBJ1-5, with 11 bases aligning to TRBD1. Germline assignment: CDR1 SGHKS and CDR2 YYEKEE (reference sequence). The CDR3 is made up of 15 amino acids. J was trimmed by 2 bases and V by 4 bases; bases with no gene match: 2. The CDR3, as DNA: TGTGCCAGCAGCGGGGGACAGGGGGGCAATCAGCCCCAGCATTTT. It encodes CASSGGQGGNQPQHF.

V gene TRBV19 combines with J gene TRBJ2-2, with D uncertain. The CDR3 length is 15 residues. The germline V and J ends were trimmed by 5 bases and 0 bases, with 10 bases remaining between them. From germline, CDR1 is LNHDA and CDR2 SQIVND (reference sequence). This CDR3 reads CASSRLGTNTGELFF. Written as DNA, the CDR3 is TGTGCCAGTAGTCGGCTAGGGACGAACACCGGGGAGCTGTTTTTT.

The gene calls are TRBV18 and TRBJ2-5; D is uncertain. The DNA end is a closer match to TRBJ2-7, so the J assignment may be wrong. Germline assignment: CDR1 KGHSH and CDR2 LQKENI. This CDR3 comprises 13 residues. CDR3 loop: CASSPPLVLEQYF. The CDR3 DNA is TGTGCCAGCTCACCACCGTTAGTCCTCGAGCAGTACTTC.

This clone was counted a single time. The chain carries TRBV5-6 and TRBJ2-1, with D unclear. CDR1 SGHDT and CDR2 YYEEEE come from the germline V gene. The CDR3 is made up of 16 amino acids. V dropped 4 bases and J dropped 5 bases, with 19 bases sitting between them. The CDR3, as DNA: TGTGCCAGCAGCACCCCCATCGGAAACACCCACAATGAGCAGTTCTTC. Encoded protein: CASSTPIGNTHNEQFF.